This T cell receptor beta chain was captured by sequencing in a study of PD-L1 blockade in urothelial cancer (dated by TCRdb to about 2017). Study-wide context: Every patient began therapy at some point between 2013 and 2015 and was given atezolizumab 1,200 mg intravenously every 3 weeks. About 90% of the 29 patients were males with bladder-origin urothelial cancer, and about 60% of the roughly 30 reported a prior smoking history. Eight or nine patients reached durable clinical benefit, while 20 patients did not. Blood samples yielded a median of roughly 140,000 T cells and some 80,000 unique TCRs, with median clonality roughly 0.082. Pretreatment blood TCR-seq was available for about 28 patients, at least one posttreatment blood collection was obtained for around 25 patients, and tumor TCR-seq was available for around 25 patients. Blood samples were analyzed 3 weeks after the start of treatment (second dose) and 6 weeks after the start of treatment. Somatic, immune and clinical correlates of response to PD-L1 blockade with atezolizumab in urothelial cancer were the focus of an exploratory multi-omic analysis. In the same patients, pretreatment tumors underwent whole exome sequencing and RNA sequencing in addition to TCR sequencing. Durable clinical benefit meant progression-free survival longer than 6 months, and TCR features were also tested against progression-free and overall survival. An ECOG performance status of 0 or 1 was recorded for the patients, and 0 to 3 prior chemotherapy regimens had been received by the patients. Pretreatment tumor samples, along with matched peripheral blood collected serially before and after atezolizumab treatment, underwent TCR sequencing.

V and J lose 4 bases and 0 bases, and a span of 13 bases separates them. The germline V gene provides CDR1 SGHRS and CDR2 YFSETQ. The CDR3 runs 16 amino acids, cysteine and phenylalanine included. Of the read, only the CDR3 DNA is kept; its 48 bases are in frame from base 1. In light of the paper, this sample's time point label describes: pretreatment peripheral blood. A cohort of 25 to 30 patients with locally advanced or metastatic urothelial carcinoma, treated at Memorial Sloan Kettering on a trial protocol, was included. Peripheral blood mononuclear cells were collected pretreatment and during treatment, at between 1 and 8 total time points per patient. The Qiagen DNeasy Blood extraction kit was used to purify genomic DNA from total PBMCs and tumor samples. PBMCs were collected pretreatment and during treatment, and were isolated and stored as previously described. Synthetic TCR analog templates were spiked into each PCR so that absolute template abundance could be estimated from read counts. Using the immunoSEQ assay, TCRbeta CDR3 regions were amplified from genomic DNA with bias-controlled V and J gene primers. Sequencing of rearranged TCRbeta segments was done at approximately 20X coverage. In the authors' own workflow: Sequencing errors were corrected by clustering and CDR3s were annotated against IMGT to assign V, D and J genes. Only productive TCRbeta rearrangements were used in downstream analyses, excluding out-of-frame or stop-codon sequences. To compute clonality, Shannon entropy was normalized by the log of the number of unique productive sequences and then subtracted from one. Fisher's exact test with Benjamini-Hochberg correction, at a threshold of adjusted p below 0.01, was used to find clones that differed between time points or between blood and tumor. Sourced from immuneACCESS, this table was stored by TCRdb with only in-frame sequences that have V and J called. A share of the clones is absent; for the studies checked, an unresolved V gene accounts for under half, and the remainder has no known explanation. D and trimming were read from the DNA, whereas the V and J calls and clone size are those reported in that table. Here the sample has some 120,000 clones; roughly 83% occur a single time. The top ten clones comprise about 2.9% of the sample.

This clone showed up just once. The antigen this receptor binds is unknown. Base qualities are not recorded, but no much larger clone differs from it by a single base. The investigation overall reported the following: At 3 weeks after the start of treatment, tumor-associated TCR clones in peripheral blood had expanded more in patients with durable benefit (n ≈ 22, p = 0.022). Improved progression-free and overall survival was associated with having pretreatment peripheral blood TCR clonality below the median. Because the sample size was small (n = 29) and many of the analyses were exploratory, the results are meant to be hypothesis-generating.

Rearrangement joined TRBV5-1 to TRBJ1-4; the D gene is perhaps TRBD1, from 5 matching bases. Sequences were derived from PBMCs, sampled around atezolizumab (anti-PD-L1) treatment. The sequence was collected from a man in his fifties or sixties with urothelial cancer. The CDR3 has the sequence CASSGGWGATNEKLFF. The nucleotide sequence reads TGCGCCAGCAGCGGCGGATGGGGGGCAACTAATGAAAAACTGTTTTTT.